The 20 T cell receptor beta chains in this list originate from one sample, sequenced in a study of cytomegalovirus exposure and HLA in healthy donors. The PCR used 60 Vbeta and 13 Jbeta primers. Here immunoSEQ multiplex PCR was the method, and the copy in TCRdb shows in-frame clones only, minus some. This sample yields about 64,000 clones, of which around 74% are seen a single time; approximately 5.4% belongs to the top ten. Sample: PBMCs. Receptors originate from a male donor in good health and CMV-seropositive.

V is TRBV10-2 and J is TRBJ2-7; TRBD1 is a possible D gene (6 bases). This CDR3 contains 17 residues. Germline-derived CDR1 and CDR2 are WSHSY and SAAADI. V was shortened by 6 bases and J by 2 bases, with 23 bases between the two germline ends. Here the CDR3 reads CASRETRDMDTAYEQYF. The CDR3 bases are TGCGCCAGCAGGGAAACTAGGGACATGGATACAGCCTACGAGCAGTACTTC.

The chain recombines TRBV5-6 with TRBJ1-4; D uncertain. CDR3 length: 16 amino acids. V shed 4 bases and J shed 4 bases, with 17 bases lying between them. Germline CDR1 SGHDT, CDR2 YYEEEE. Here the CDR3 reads CASSNQLTDFNEKLFF. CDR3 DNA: TGTGCCAGCAGCAACCAACTGACGGACTTTAATGAAAAACTGTTTTTT.

The CDR3 bases are TGTGCCAACGGTAGGGGTTACAATGAGCAGTTCTTC. It translates to CANGRGYNEQFF. The gene calls are TRBV9 and TRBJ2-1; D possibly corresponds to TRBD1 (5 bases). Trimming removed 9 bases at V and 4 bases at J, with 11 bases between. Per the germline V gene, CDR1 is SGDLS and CDR2 is YYNGEE. This CDR3 has 12 residues.

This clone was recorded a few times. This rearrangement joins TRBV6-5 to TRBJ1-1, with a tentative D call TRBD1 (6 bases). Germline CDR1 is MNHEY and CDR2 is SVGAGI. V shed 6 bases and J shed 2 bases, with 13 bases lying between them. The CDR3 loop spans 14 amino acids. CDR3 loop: CASSQGTLNTEAFF. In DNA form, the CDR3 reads TGTGCCAGCAGCCAAGGGACACTAAACACTGAAGCTTTCTTT.

The CDR3 here is CASSIGTSGWGDTQYF. The CDR3 DNA follows: TGTGCCAGCAGCATCGGGACTAGCGGGTGGGGGGATACGCAGTATTTT. The V gene is TRBV7-9, the J gene TRBJ2-3; 12 bases are shared with TRBD2. V shed 5 bases and J 6 bases; nucleotides not matched to a gene: 9. CDR1 and CDR2 from the germline V gene are SEHNR and FQNEAQ (reference sequence). CDR3 size: 16 residues.

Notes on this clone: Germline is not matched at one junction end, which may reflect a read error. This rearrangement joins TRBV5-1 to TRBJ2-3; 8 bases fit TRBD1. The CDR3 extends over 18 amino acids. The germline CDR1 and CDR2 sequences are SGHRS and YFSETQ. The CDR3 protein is CASSLAWTGFNSTDTQYF. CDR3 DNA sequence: TGCGCCAGCAGCTTGGCGTGGACAGGGTTTAATAGCACGGATACGCAGTATTTT. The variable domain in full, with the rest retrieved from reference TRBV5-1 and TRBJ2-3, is KAGVTQTPRYLIKTRGQQVTLSCSPISGHRSVSWYQQTPGQGLQFLFEYFSETQRNKGNFPGRFSGRQFSNSRSEMNVSTLELGDSALYLCASSLAWTGFNSTDTQYFGPGTRLTVL.

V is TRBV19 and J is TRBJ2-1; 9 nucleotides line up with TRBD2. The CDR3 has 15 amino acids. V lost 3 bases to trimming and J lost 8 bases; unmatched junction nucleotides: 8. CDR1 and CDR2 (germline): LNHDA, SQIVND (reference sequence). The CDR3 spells CASSIRGGVYYEQFF. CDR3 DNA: TGTGCCAGTAGTATCCGCGGGGGGGTCTATTATGAGCAGTTCTTC.

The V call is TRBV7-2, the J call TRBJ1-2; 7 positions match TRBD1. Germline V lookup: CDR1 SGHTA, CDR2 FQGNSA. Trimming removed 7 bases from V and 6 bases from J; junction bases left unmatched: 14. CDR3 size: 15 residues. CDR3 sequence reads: CASNLRGGAGNGYTF. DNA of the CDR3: TGTGCCAGCAACTTGAGAGGGGGCGCCGGGAATGGCTACACCTTC.

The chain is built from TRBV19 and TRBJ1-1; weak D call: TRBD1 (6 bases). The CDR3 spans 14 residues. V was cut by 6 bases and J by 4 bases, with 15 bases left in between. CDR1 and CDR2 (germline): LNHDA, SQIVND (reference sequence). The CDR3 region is CASSTIRGATEAFF. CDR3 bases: TGTGCCAGTAGCACCATTCGGGGGGCCACTGAAGCTTTCTTT. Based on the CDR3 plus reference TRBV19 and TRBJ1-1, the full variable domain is DGGITQSPKYLFRKEGQNVTLSCEQNLNHDAMYWYRQDPGQGLRLIYYSQIVNDFQKGDIAEGYSVSREKKESFPLTVTSAQKNPTAFYLCASSTIRGATEAFFGQGTRLTVV.

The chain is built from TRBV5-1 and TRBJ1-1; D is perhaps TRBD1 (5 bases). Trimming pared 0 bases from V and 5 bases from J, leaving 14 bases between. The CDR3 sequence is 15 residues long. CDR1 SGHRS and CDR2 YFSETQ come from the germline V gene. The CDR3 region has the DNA TGCGCCAGCAGCTTGGCCAACCCCTCAGGGACTGAAGCTTTCTTT. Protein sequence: CASSLANPSGTEAFF.

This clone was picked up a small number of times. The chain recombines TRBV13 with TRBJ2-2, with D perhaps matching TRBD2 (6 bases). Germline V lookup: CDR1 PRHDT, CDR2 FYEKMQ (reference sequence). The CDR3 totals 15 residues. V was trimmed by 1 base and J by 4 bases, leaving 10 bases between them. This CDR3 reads CASSLDGGTTGELFF. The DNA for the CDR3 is TGTGCCAGCAGCTTAGATGGGGGGACCACCGGGGAGCTGTTTTTT.

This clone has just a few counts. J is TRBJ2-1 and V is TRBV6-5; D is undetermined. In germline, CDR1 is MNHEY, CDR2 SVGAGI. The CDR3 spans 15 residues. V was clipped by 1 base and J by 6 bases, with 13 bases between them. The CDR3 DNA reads TGTGCCAGCAGTTACTTCGATAAACGGGTCAATGAGCAGTTCTTC. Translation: CASSYFDKRVNEQFF.

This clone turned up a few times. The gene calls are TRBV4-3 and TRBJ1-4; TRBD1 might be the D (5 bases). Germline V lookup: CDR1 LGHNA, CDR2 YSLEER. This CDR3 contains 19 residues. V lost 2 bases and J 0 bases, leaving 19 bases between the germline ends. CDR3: CASSQNPGHPVATNEKLFF. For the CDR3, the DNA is TGCGCCAGCAGCCAAAACCCTGGACATCCCGTCGCAACTAATGAAAAACTGTTTTTT.

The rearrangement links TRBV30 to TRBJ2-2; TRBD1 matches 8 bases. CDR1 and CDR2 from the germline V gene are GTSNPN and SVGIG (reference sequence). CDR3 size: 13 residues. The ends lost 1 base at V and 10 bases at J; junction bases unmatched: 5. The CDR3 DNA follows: TGTGCCTGGAGTGACAGGGGGACATTGGAGCTGTTTTTT. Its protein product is CAWSDRGTLELFF.

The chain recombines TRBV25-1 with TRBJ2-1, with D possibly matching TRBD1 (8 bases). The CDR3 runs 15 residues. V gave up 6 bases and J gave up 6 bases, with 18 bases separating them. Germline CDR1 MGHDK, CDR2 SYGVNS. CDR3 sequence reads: CASSEAGQVINEQFF. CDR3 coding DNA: TGTGCCAGCAGCGAAGCGGGACAGGTGATCAATGAGCAGTTCTTC.

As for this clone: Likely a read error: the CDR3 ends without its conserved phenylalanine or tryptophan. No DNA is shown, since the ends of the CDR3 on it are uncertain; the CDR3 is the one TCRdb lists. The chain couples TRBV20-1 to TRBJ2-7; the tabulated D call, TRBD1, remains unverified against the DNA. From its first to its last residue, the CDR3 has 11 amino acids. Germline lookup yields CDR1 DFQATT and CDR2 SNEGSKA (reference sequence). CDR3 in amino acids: CSGLVLQADSL.

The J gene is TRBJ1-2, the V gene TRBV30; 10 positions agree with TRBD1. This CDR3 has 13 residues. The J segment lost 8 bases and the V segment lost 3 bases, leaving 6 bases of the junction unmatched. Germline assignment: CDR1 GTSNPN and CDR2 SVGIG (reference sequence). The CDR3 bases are TGTGCCTGGAGCGACAGGGGGCCGGGGGGCTACACCTTC. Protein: CAWSDRGPGGYTF.

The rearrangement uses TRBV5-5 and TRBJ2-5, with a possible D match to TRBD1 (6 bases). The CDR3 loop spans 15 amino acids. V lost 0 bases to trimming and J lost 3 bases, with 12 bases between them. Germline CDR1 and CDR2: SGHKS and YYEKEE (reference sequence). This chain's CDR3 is CASSLEGSGEETQYF. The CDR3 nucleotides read TGTGCCAGCAGCTTGGAGGGGTCAGGGGAAGAGACCCAGTACTTC.

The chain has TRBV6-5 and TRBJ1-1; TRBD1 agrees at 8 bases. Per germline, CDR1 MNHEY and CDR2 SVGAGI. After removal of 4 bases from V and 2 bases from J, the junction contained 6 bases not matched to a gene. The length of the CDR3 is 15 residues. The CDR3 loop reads CASSSSGGVNTEAFF. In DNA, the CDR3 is TGTGCCAGCAGTTCCTCAGGGGGCGTAAACACTGAAGCTTTCTTT.

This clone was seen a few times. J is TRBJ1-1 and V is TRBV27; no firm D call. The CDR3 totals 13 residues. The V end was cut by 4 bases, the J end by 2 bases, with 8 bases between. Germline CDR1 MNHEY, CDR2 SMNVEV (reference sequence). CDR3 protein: CASSSGSNTEAFF. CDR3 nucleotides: TGTGCCAGCAGTTCCGGGTCCAACACTGAAGCTTTCTTT.